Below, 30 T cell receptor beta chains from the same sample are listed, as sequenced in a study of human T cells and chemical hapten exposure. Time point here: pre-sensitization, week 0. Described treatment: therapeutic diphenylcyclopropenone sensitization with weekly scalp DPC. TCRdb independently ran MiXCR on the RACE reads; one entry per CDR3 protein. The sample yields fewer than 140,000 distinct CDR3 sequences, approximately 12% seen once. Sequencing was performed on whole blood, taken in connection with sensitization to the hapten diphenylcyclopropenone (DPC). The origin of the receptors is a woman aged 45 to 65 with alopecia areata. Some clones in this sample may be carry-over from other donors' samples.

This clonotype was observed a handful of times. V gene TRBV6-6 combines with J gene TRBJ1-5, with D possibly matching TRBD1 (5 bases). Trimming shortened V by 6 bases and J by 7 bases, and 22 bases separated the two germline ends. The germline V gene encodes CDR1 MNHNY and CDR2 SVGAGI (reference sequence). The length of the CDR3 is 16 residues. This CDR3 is CASSYRTTGIEQPQHF. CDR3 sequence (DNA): TGTGCCAGCAGCTACAGAACCACAGGAATAGAGCAGCCCCAGCATTTT.

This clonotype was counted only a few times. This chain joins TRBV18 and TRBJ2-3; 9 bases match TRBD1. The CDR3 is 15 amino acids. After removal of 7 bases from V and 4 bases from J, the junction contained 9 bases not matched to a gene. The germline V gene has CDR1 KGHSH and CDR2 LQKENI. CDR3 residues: CASLTGTGKPDTQYF. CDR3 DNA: TGTGCCAGCTTGACCGGGACAGGGAAACCAGATACGCAGTATTTT.

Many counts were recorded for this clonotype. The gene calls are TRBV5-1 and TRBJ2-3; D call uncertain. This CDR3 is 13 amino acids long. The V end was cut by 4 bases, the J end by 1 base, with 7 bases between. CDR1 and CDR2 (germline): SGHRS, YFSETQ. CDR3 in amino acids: CASSLDGTDTQYF. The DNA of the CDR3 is TGCGCCAGCAGCCTAGACGGCACAGATACGCAGTATTTT. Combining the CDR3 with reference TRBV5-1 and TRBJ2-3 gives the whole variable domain KAGVTQTPRYLIKTRGQQVTLSCSPISGHRSVSWYQQTPGQGLQFLFEYFSETQRNKGNFPGRFSGRQFSNSRSEMNVSTLELGDSALYLCASSLDGTDTQYFGPGTRLTVL.

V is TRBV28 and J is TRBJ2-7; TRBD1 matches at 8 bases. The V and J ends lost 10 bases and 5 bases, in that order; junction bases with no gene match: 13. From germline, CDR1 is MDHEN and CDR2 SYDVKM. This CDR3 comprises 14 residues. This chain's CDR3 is CATLNQGAGNEQYF. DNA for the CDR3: TGTGCCACCCTAAACCAGGGGGCGGGCAACGAGCAGTACTTC.

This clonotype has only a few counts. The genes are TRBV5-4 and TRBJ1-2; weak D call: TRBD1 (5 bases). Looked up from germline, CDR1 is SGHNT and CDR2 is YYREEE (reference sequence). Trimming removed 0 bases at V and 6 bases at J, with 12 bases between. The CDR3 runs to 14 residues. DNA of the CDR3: TGTGCCAGCAGCTTGGTAATGGCGGACAATGGCTACACCTTC. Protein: CASSLVMADNGYTF.

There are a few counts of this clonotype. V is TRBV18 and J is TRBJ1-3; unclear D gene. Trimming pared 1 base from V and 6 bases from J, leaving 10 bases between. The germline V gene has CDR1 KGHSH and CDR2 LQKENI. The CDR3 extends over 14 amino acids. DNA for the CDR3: TGTGCCAGCTCACCACTGTCACCGGAAAACACCATATATTTT. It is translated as CASSPLSPENTIYF.

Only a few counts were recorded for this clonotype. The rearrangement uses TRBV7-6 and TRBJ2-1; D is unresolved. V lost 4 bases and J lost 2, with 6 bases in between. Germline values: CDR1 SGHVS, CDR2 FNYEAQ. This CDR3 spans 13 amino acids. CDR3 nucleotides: TGTGCCAGCAGCTATAGAGCCTACAATGAGCAGTTCTTC. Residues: CASSYRAYNEQFF.

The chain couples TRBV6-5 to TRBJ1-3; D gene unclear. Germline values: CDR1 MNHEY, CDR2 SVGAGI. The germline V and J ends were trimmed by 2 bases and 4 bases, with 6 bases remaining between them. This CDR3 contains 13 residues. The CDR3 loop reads CASSYTPGNTIYF. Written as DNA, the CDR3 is TGTGCCAGCAGTTACACGCCCGGAAACACCATATATTTT.

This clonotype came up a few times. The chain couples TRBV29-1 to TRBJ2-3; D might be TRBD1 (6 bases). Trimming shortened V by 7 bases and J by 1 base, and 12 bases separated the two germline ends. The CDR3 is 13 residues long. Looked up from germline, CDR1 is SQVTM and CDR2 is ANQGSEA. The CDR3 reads CSGRQVRTDTQYF. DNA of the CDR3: TGCAGCGGAAGACAGGTTCGCACAGATACGCAGTATTTT.

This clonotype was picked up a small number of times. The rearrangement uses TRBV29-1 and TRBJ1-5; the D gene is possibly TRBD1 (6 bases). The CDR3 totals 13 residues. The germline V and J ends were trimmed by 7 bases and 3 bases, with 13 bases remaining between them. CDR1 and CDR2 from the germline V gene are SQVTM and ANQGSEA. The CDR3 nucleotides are TGCAGCGCCTTAGGGGGATACAATCAGCCCCAGCATTTT. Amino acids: CSALGGYNQPQHF.

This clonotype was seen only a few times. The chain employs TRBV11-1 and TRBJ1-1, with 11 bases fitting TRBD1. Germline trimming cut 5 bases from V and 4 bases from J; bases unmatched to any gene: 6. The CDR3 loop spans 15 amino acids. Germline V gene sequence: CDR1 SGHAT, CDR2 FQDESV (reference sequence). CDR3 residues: CASSPGQGAGTEAFF. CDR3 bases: TGTGCCAGCAGCCCAGGACAGGGGGCAGGCACTGAAGCTTTCTTT.

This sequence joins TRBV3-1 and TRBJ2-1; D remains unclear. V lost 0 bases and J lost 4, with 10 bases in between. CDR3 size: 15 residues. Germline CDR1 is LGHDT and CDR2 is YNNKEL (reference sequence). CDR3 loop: CASSQDRHLYNEQFF. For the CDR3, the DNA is TGTGCCAGCAGCCAAGATCGGCACCTATACAATGAGCAGTTCTTC.

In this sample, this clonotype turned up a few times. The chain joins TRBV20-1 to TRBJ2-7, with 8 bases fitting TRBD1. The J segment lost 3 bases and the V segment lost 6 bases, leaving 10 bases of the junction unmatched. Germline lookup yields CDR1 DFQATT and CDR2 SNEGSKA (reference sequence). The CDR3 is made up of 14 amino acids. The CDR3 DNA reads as TGCAGTGCCGACACCGGGACAGGTCTCTACGAGCAGTACTTC. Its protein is CSADTGTGLYEQYF.

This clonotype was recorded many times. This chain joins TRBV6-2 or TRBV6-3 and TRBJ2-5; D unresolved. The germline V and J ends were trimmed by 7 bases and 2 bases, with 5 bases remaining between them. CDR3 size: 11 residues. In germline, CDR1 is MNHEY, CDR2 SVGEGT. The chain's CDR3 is CASKIQETQYF. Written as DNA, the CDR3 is TGTGCCAGCAAAATACAAGAGACCCAGTACTTC.

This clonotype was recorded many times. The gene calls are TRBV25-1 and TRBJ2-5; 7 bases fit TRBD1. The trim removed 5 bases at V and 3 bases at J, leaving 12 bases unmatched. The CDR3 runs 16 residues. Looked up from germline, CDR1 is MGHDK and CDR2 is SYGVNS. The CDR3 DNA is TGTGCCAGCAGTCACTACAGGGGCTTACAGAAAGAGACCCAGTACTTC. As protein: CASSHYRGLQKETQYF.

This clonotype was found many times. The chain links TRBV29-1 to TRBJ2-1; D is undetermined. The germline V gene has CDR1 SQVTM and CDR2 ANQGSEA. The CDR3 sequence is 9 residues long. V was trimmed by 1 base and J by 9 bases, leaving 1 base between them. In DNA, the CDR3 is TGCAGCGTTGAAGTTGAGCAGTTCTTC. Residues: CSVEVEQFF.

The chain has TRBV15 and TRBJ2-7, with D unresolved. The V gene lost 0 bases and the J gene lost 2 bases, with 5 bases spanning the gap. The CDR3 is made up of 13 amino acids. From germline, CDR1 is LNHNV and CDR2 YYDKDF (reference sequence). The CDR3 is CATSREPTYEQYF. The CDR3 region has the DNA TGTGCCACCAGCAGAGAGCCCACCTACGAGCAGTACTTC.

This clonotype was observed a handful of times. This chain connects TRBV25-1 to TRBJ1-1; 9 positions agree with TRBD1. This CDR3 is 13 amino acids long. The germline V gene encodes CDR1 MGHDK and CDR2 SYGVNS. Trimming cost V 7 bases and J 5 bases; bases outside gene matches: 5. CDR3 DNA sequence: TGTGCCAGCATTGGGACAGGGTGGACTGAAGCTTTCTTT. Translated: CASIGTGWTEAFF.

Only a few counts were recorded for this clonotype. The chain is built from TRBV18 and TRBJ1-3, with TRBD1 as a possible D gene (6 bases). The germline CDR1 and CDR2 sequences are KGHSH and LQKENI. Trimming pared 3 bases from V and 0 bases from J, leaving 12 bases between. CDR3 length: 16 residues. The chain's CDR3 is CASSPGQMSSGNTIYF. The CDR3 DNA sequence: TGTGCCAGCTCACCGGGACAAATGAGCTCTGGAAACACCATATATTTT.

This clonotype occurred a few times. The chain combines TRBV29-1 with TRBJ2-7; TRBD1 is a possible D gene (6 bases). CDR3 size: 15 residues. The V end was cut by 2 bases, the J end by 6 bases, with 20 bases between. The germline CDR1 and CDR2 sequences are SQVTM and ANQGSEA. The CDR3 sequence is CSVEIGRGYPSEQYF. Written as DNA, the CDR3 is TGCAGCGTTGAAATTGGCAGGGGATACCCTTCCGAGCAGTACTTC.

As DNA, the CDR3 is TGTGCCAGCAGCTTAAGGTGGGGAGAGACCCAGTACTTC. Residues: CASSLRWGETQYF. V is TRBV7-6 and J is TRBJ2-5; no definite D call. V dropped 2 bases and J dropped 4 bases, with 8 bases sitting between them. Germline loops: CDR1 SGHVS, CDR2 FNYEAQ. CDR3 size: 13 residues.

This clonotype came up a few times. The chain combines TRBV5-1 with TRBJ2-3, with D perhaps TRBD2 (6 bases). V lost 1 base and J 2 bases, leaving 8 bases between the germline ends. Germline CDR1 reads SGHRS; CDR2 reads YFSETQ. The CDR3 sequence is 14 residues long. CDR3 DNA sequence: TGCGCCAGCAGCTTGAGCGGGCCCACAGATACGCAGTATTTT. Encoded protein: CASSLSGPTDTQYF.

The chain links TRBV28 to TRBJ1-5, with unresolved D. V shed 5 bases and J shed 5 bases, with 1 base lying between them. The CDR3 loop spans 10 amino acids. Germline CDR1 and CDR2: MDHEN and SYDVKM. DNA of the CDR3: TGTGCCAGCAGTGATCAGCCCCAGCATTTT. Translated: CASSDQPQHF.

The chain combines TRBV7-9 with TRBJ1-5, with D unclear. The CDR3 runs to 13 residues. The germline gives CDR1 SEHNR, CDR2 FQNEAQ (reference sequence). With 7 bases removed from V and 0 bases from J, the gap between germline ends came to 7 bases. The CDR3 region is CASTGTSNQPQHF. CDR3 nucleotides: TGTGCCAGCACAGGCACTAGCAATCAGCCCCAGCATTTT.

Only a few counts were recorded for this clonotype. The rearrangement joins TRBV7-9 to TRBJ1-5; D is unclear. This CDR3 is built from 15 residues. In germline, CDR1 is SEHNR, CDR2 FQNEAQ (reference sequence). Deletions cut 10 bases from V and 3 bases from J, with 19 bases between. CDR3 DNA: TGTGCCACACGGGAAGGATGGGAAATCAATCAGCCCCAGCATTTT. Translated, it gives CATREGWEINQPQHF.

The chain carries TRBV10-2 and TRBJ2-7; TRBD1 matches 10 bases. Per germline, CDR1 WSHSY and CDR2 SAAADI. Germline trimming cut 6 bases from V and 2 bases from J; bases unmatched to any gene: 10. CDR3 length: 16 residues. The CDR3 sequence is CASRENPGTGAYEQYF. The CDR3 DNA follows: TGCGCCAGCAGGGAAAACCCCGGGACAGGGGCCTACGAGCAGTACTTC.

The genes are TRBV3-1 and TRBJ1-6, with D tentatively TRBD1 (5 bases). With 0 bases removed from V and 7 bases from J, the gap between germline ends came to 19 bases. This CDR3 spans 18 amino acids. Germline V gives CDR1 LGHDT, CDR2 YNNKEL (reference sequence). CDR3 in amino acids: CASSQDRGSRWINSPLHF. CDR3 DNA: TGTGCCAGCAGCCAAGATCGGGGCAGCCGATGGATAAATTCACCCCTCCACTTT. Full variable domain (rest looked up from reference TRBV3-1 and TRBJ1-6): DTAVSQTPKYLVTQMGNDKSIKCEQNLGHDTMYWYKQDSKKFLKIMFSYNNKELIINETVPNRFSPKSPDKAHLNLHINSLELGDSAVYFCASSQDRGSRWINSPLHFGNGTRLTVT.

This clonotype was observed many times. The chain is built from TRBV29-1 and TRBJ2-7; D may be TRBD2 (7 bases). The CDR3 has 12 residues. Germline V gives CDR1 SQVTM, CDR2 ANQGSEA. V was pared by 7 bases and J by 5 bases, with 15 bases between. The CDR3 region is CSAVGGGHEQYF. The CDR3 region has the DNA TGCAGCGCTGTTGGCGGGGGCCACGAGCAGTACTTC.

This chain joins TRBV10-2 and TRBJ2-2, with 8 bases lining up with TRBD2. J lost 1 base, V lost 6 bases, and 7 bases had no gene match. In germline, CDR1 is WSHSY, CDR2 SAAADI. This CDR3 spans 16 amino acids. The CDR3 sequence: CASRTASGRNTGELFF. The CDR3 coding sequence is TGCGCCAGCAGGACCGCTAGCGGGCGGAACACCGGGGAGCTGTTTTTT.

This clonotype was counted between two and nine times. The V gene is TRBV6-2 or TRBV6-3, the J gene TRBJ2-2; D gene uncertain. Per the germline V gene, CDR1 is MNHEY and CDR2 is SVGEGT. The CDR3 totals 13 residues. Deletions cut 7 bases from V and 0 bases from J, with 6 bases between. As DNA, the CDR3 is TGTGCCAGCACCAGGACGAACACCGGGGAGCTGTTTTTT. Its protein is CASTRTNTGELFF.